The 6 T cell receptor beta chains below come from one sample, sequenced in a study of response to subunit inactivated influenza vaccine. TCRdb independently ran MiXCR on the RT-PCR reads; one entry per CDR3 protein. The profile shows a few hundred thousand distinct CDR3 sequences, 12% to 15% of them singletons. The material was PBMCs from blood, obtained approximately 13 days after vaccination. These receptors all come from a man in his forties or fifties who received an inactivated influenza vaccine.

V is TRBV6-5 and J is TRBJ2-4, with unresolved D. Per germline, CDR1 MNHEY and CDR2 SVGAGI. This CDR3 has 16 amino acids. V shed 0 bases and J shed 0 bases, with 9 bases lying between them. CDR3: CASSYSAGLAKNIQYF. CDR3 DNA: TGTGCCAGCAGTTACTCGGCAGGATTAGCCAAAAACATTCAGTACTTC.

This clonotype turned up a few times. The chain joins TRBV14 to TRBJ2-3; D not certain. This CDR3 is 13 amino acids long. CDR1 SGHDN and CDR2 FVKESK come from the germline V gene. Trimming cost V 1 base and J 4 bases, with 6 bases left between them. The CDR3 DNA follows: TGTGCCAGCAGCCAAGTGATGTCAGATACGCAGTATTTT. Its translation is CASSQVMSDTQYF.

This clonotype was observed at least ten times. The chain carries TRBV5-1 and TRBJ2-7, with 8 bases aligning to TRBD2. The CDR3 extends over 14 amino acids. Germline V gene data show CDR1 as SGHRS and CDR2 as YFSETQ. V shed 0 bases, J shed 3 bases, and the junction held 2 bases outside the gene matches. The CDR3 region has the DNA TGCGCCAGCAGCTTGGCACTAGCGGACTACGAGCAGTACTTC. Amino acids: CASSLALADYEQYF.

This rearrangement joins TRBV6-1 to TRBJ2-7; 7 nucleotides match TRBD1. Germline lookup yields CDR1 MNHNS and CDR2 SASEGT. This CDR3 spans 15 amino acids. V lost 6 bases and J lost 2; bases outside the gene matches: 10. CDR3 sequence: CASRTRTGAAYEQYF. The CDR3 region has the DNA TGTGCCAGCAGAACAAGGACAGGAGCTGCCTACGAGCAGTACTTC.

In DNA, the CDR3 is TGTGCCAGCAGGATTCTAGGGTACAATGAGCAGTTCTTC. It is translated as CASRILGYNEQFF. This sequence joins TRBV7-2 and TRBJ2-1; D is unresolved. Germline lookup yields CDR1 SGHTA and CDR2 FQGNSA. There are 13 residues in the CDR3. V shed 6 bases and J shed 4 bases, with 10 bases lying between them.

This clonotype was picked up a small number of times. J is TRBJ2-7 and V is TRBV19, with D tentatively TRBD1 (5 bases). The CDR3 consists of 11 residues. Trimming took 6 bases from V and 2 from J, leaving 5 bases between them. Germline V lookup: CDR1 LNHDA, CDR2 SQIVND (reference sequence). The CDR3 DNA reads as TGTGCCAGTAGGGACACCTACGAGCAGTACTTC. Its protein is CASRDTYEQYF.